The rows below give T cell receptor beta chains drawn from one sample of a study of T cell repertoires in cytomegalovirus infection. MiXCR, run by TCRdb on the reads, gives a single entry per CDR3 protein. The sample contains approximately 470,000 distinct CDR3 sequences, under 55% of which appear only once. No antigen is known for these receptors. Sample: cultured PBMCs, taken from culture after CMV antigen stimulation. These receptors were taken from a human donor in good health (CMV status not recorded). Some clones in this sample may be carry-over from other donors' samples. Both conserved end residues are part of each CDR3. The order of the fields is J gene, V gene, clone size, D gene, CDR3 DNA, CDR3 protein. D genes are given only for firm matches. Expanded clones get a size class; other rows say once, few or many, or leave the size out.

>TRBJ1-1|TRBV6-5|few|NA
TGTGCCAGCAGCAGAACAGGGCGTGAAGCTTTCTTT
CASSRTGREAFF
>TRBJ2-5|TRBV20-1|NA|NA
TGCAGTGCCAGGTGGGGGGCAGGGGAGACCCAGTACTTC
CSARWGAGETQYF
>TRBJ2-7|TRBV6-6|few|NA
TGTGCCTCCCACAGGTACCCCTACGAGCAGTACTTC
CASHRYPYEQYF
>TRBJ1-1|TRBV5-6|NA|NA
TGTGCCAGCAGCTTGGCCTCCCCCCCTATGGCCACTGAAGCTTTCTTT
CASSLASPPMATEAFF
>TRBJ2-1|TRBV28|many|NA
TGTGCCAGCAGGGAGCAGGGCCCATACAATGAGCAGTTCTTC
CASREQGPYNEQFF
>TRBJ2-3|TRBV6-2/TRBV6-3|few|NA
TGTGCCAGCAGTTTAACCGGACCGACGGATACGCAGTATTTT
CASSLTGPTDTQYF
>TRBJ2-3|TRBV20-1|NA|NA
TGCAGTGCCGTCCCCCCGGGAGACACAGATACGCAGTATTTT
CSAVPPGDTDTQYF
>TRBJ1-1|TRBV7-2|NA|TRBD1
TGTGCCAGCAGCTCTCAAACAGGGGCCGGAACTTTCTTT
CASSSQTGAGTFF
>TRBJ1-6|TRBV7-8|few|TRBD1
TGTGCCAGCAGCTTATCTACCGGGACAGCAATACCCCTCCACTTT
CASSLSTGTAIPLHF
>TRBJ1-1|TRBV4-1|NA|TRBD1
TGCGCCAGCAGCCCTAGGGGGCCTGGTAAAGCTTTCTTT
CASSPRGPGKAFF
>TRBJ2-4|TRBV7-2|NA|NA
TGTGCCAGCAGCCTAGTGGGACATTCTAATCTAGCCAAAAACATTCAGTACTTC
CASSLVGHSNLAKNIQYF
>TRBJ2-7|TRBV7-2|many|TRBD2
TGTGCCAGCAGCATCGGACTAGCGGGGGGGTACGAGCAGTACTTC
CASSIGLAGGYEQYF
>TRBJ1-5|TRBV28|few|NA
TGTGCCAGCAGTTTATTGTACGGATGGGTCGCTAGTAATCAGCCCCAGCATTTT
CASSLLYGWVASNQPQHF
>TRBJ2-7|TRBV7-8|many|NA
TGTGCCAGCAGCACGCGCCCAGGGACAAAGAGCTCCTACGAGCAGTACTTC
CASSTRPGTKSSYEQYF
>TRBJ2-3|TRBV10-3|NA|NA
TGTGCCATCAGCCTCCAGGGTCGCACAGATACGCAGTATTTT
CAISLQGRTDTQYF
>TRBJ1-2|TRBV7-8|NA|NA
TGTGCCAGCAGCAGTTTCGACAGACGCTCAAGATTCTATGGCTACACCTTC
CASSSFDRRSRFYGYTF
>TRBJ2-5|TRBV11-3|NA|NA
TGTGCCAGCAGCTTAGTCGGGACTGATTCAACCCAGTACTTC
CASSLVGTDSTQYF
>TRBJ2-7|TRBV7-2|many|TRBD2
TGTGCCAGCAGCGTTAGCGGGAGGGCCTACGAGCAGTACTTC
CASSVSGRAYEQYF
>TRBJ1-4|TRBV12-3/TRBV12-4|NA|TRBD1
TGTGCCAGCGGTCCTGGGGACAGCACAACTAATGAAAAACTGTTTTTT
CASGPGDSTTNEKLFF
>TRBJ2-7|TRBV7-2|many|NA
TGTGCCAGCAGCTTAGTCGTCTCCGGGCAGGGCGAGCAGTACTTC
CASSLVVSGQGEQYF
>TRBJ2-1|TRBV7-8|few|NA
TGTGCCAGCAGCACCATCGGGGTTAAAGATGAGCAGTTCTTC
CASSTIGVKDEQFF
>TRBJ2-3|TRBV12-3/TRBV12-4|NA|NA
TGTGCCAGCAGTTTAGGCGGCAGCCTTTCTGATACGCAGTATTTT
CASSLGGSLSDTQYF
>TRBJ1-1|TRBV12-3/TRBV12-4|NA|NA
TGTGCCAGCAGTCCCGGGACACCTAACACTGAAGCTTTCTTT
CASSPGTPNTEAFF
>TRBJ2-4|TRBV7-9|NA|NA
TGTGCCAGCAGCTACGGGACGGTGAGGGACAACATTCAGTACTTC
CASSYGTVRDNIQYF
>TRBJ2-7|TRBV5-1|once|TRBD1
TGCGCCAGCAGCCCGCGAGGGGGCGCCTACGAGCAGTACTTC
CASSPRGGAYEQYF
>TRBJ2-2|TRBV6-5|NA|TRBD2
TGTGCCAGCATCAAAAGCGGGGGTACCGGGGAGCTGTTTTTT
CASIKSGGTGELFF
>TRBJ1-1|TRBV4-1|few|NA
TGCGCCAGCAGCCAAGGTCCAGGGCCGAACACTGAAGCTTTCTTT
CASSQGPGPNTEAFF
>TRBJ2-1|TRBV11-2|NA|NA
TGTGCCAGCAGCCCCCTGGCCTACAGGGACTGGGCTACACGGTACAATGAGCAGTTCTTC
CASSPLAYRDWATRYNEQFF
>TRBJ2-7|TRBV20-1|NA|TRBD1
TGCAGTGCTGGCCGACAGGGGGCGCGTAATAGCGAGCAGTACTTC
CSAGRQGARNSEQYF
>TRBJ2-3|TRBV7-2|NA|NA
TGTGCCAGCAGCCCACGGATGCAAACAGATACGCAGTATTTT
CASSPRMQTDTQYF
>TRBJ2-5|TRBV15|NA|TRBD1
TGTGCCACCAGCAGCTGGACAGGGGTGTTGGGAGAGACCCAGTACTTC
CATSSWTGVLGETQYF
>TRBJ2-1|TRBV19|NA|TRBD2
TGTGCCCTGGGGGCGGGGGGTATAGATGAGCAGTTCTTC
CALGAGGIDEQFF
>TRBJ1-4|TRBV7-2|NA|NA
TGTGCCAGCAGCTTAACGTCAGGGGAAAGTGAAAAACTGTTTTTT
CASSLTSGESEKLFF
>TRBJ1-5|TRBV10-3|NA|NA
TGTGCCATCAGTGAGTCGACGGCTGGAGACCAGCATTTT
CAISESTAGDQHF
>TRBJ2-1|TRBV6-2/TRBV6-3|NA|NA
TGTGCCAGCAGTCGTGCGAGCGAGCAGTTCTTC
CASSRASEQFF
>TRBJ2-3|TRBV24-1|NA|NA
TGTGCCACAGCTCCCGGACTAGATGGGGGCAGTACGCAGTATTTT
CATAPGLDGGSTQYF
>TRBJ1-3|TRBV7-8|few|NA
TGTGCCAGCAGCCGGACTCGATACTCTGGAAACACCATATATTTT
CASSRTRYSGNTIYF
>TRBJ2-2|TRBV2|NA|TRBD1
TGTGCCAGCAGCGCCCTGACAGGGTCGTTTGGGGAGCTGTTTTTT
CASSALTGSFGELFF
>TRBJ2-7|TRBV11-2|NA|NA
TGTGCCACCCACGCTTTGGTGGGGGGATCCTACGAGCAGTACTTC
CATHALVGGSYEQYF
>TRBJ2-1|TRBV7-2|few|TRBD2
TGTGCCAGCAGCCCAGCGGGAAAAAGGAGGAATGAGCAGTTCTTC
CASSPAGKRRNEQFF
>TRBJ2-7|TRBV12-3/TRBV12-4|NA|NA
TGTGCCGGGGCGGAAGCGGAAGACTCCGAGCAGTACTTC
CAGAEAEDSEQYF
>TRBJ2-1|TRBV7-6|NA|TRBD2
TGTGCCAGCAGCCCCCAGCACCTAGCGGGAGATGAGCAGTTCTTC
CASSPQHLAGDEQFF
>TRBJ2-7|TRBV6-5|NA|NA
TGTGCCAGCACTATACCGGACAGCCCCGACGAGCAGTACTTC
CASTIPDSPDEQYF
>TRBJ2-7|TRBV6-5|NA|TRBD1
TGTGCCAGCAGGATAGACAGGGACGCCTACGAGCAGTACTTC
CASRIDRDAYEQYF
>TRBJ2-3|TRBV29-1|NA|NA
TGCAGCGCAGAAGAGGGGTCTAGCACAGATACGCAGTATTTT
CSAEEGSSTDTQYF